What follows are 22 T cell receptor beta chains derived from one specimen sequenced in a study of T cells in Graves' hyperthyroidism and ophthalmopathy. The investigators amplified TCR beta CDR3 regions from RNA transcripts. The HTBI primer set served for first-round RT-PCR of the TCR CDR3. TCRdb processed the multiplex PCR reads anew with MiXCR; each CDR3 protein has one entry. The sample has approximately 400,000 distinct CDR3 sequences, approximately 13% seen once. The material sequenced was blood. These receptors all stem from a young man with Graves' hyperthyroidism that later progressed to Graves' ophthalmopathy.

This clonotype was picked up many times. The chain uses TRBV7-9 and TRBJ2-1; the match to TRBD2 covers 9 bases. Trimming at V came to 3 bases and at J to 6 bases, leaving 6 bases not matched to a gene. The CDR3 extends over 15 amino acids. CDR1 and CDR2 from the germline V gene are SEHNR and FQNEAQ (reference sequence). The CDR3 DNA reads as TGTGCCAGCAGCTTGCGGGGGGGGCCTGGCAATGAGCAGTTCTTC. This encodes CASSLRGGPGNEQFF.

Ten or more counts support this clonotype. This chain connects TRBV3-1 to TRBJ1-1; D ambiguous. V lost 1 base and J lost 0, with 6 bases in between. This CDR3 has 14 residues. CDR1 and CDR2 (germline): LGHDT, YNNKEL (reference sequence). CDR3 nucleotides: TGTGCCAGCAGCCAAGGTGTTATGAACACTGAAGCTTTCTTT. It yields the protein CASSQGVMNTEAFF.

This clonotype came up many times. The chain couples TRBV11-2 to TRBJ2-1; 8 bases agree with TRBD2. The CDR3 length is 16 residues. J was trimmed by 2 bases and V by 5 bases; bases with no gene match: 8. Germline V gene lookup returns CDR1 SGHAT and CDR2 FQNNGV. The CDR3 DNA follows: TGTGCCAGCAGCCTGACTAGCGACCCAACCTACAATGAGCAGTTCTTC. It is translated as CASSLTSDPTYNEQFF.

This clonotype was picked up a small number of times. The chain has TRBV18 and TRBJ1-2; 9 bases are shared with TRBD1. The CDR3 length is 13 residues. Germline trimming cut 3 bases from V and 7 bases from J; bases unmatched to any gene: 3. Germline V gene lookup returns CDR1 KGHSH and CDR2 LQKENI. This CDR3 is CASSPGTGPGYTF. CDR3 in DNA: TGTGCCAGCTCACCCGGGACAGGGCCTGGCTACACCTTC.

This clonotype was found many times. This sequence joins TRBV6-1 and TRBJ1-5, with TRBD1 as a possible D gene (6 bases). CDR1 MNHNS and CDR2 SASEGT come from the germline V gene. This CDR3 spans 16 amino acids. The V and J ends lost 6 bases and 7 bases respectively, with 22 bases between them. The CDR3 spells CASSSIPGHRLQPQHF. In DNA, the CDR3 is TGTGCCAGCAGCTCGATTCCGGGACACAGATTGCAGCCCCAGCATTTT.

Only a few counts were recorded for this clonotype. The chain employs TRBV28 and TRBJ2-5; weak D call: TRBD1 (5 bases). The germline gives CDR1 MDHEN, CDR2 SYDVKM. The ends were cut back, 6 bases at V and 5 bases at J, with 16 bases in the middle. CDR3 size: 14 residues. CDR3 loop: CASSVSGFAETQYF. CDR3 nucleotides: TGTGCCAGCAGCGTTTCAGGGTTTGCGGAGACCCAGTACTTC.

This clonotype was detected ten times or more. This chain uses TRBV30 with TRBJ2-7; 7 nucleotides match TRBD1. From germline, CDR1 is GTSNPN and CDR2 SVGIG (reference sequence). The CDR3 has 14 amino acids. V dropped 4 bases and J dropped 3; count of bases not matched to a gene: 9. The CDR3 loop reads CAWNAGTANYEQYF. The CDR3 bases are TGTGCCTGGAATGCCGGGACAGCGAACTACGAGCAGTACTTC.

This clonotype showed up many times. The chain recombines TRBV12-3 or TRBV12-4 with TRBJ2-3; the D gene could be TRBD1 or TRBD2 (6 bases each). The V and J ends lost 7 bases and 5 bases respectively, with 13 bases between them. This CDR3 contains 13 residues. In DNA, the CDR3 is TGTGCCAGCAAGTTCGGGGGCGGAGATACGCAGTATTTT. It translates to CASKFGGGDTQYF.

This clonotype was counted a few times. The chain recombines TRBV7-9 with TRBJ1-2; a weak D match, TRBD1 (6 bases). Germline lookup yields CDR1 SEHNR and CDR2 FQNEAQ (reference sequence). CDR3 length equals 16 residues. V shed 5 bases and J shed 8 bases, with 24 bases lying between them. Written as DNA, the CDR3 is TGTGCCAGCAGCCCCCCGGGATTATACAGGGTCGGAGGCTACACCTTC. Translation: CASSPPGLYRVGGYTF. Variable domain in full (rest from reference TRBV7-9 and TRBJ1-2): DTGVSQNPRHKITKRGQNVTFRCDPISEHNRLYWYRQTLGQGPEFLTYFQNEAQLEKSRLLSDRFSAERPKGSFSTLEIQRTEQGDSAMYLCASSPPGLYRVGGYTFGSGTRLTVV.

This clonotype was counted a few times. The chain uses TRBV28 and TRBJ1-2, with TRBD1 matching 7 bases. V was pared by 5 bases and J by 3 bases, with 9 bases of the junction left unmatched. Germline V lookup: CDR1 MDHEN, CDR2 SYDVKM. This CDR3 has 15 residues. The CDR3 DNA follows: TGTGCCAGCAGTCTGGGGGACAGAGCTGACTATGGCTACACCTTC. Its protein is CASSLGDRADYGYTF.

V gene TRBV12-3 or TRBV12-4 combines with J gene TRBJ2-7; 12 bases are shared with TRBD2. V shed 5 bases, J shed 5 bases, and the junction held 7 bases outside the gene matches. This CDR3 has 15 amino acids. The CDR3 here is CASSPLAGGRDEQYF. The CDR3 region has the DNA TGTGCCAGCAGTCCCCTAGCGGGGGGGCGGGACGAGCAGTACTTC.

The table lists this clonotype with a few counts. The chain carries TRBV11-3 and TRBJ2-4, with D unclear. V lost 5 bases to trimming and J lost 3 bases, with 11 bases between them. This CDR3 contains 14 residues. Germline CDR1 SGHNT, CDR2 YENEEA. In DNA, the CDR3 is TGTGCCAGCAGCCCGCCGAATAGCAAAAACATTCAGTACTTC. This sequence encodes CASSPPNSKNIQYF.

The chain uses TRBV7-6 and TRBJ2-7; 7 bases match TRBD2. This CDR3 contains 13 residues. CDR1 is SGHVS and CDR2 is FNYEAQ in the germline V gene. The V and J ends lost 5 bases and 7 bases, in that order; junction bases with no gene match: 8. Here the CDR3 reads CASSTRLAREQYF. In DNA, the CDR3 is TGTGCCAGCAGCACCCGACTAGCCAGGGAGCAGTACTTC.

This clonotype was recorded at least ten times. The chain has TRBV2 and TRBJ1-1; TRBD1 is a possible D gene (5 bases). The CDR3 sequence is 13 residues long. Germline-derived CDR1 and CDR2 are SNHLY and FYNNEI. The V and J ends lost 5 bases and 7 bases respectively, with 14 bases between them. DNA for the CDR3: TGTGCCAGCAGTAAACCGGGACCGGATGAAGCTTTCTTT. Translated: CASSKPGPDEAFF.

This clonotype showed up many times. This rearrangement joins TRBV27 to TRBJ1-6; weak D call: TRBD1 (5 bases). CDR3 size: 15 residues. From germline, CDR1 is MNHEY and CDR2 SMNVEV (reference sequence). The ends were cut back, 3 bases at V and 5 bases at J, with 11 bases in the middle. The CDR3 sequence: CASSLTVLNNSPLHF. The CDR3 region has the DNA TGTGCCAGCAGTTTGACAGTTCTGAATAATTCACCCCTCCACTTT.

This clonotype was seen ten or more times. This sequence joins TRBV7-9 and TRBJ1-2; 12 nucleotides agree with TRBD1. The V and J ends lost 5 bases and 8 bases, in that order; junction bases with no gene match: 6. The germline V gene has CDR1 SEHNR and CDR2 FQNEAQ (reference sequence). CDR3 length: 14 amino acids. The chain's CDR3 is CASSRTGTGGGYTF. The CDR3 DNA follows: TGTGCCAGCAGCCGAACCGGGACAGGGGGCGGCTACACCTTC.

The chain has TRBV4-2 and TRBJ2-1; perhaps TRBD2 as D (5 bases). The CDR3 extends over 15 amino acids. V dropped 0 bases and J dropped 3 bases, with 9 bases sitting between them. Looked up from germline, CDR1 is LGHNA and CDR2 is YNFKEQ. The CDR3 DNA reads TGTGCCAGCAGCCAAGATCATCGGGACTACAATGAGCAGTTCTTC. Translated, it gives CASSQDHRDYNEQFF.

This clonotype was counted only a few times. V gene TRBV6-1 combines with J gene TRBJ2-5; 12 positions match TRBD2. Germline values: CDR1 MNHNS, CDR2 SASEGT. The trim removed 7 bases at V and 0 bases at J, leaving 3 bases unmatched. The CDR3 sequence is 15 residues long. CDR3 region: CASTGLAGYQETQYF. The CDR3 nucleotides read TGTGCCAGCACTGGACTAGCGGGATACCAAGAGACCCAGTACTTC.

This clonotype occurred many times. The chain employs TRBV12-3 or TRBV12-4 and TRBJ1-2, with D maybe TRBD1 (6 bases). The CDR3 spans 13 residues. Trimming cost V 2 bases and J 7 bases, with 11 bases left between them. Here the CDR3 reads CASSLMGAGGYTF. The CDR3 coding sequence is TGTGCCAGCAGTTTAATGGGGGCCGGTGGCTACACCTTC.

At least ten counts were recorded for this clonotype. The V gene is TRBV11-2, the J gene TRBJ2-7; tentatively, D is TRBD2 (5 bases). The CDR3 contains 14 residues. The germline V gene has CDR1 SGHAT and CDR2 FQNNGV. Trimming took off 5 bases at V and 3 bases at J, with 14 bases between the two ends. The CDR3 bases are TGTGCCAGCAGCCCTAGCCGGGCGGGCTACGAGCAGTACTTC. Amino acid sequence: CASSPSRAGYEQYF.

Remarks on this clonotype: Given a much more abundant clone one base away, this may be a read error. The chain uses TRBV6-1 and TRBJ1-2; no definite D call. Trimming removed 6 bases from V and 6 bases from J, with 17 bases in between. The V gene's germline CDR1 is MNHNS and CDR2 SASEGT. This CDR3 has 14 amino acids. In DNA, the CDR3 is TGTGCCAGCAGATCCAACGACAAGGGTGATGGCTACACCTTC. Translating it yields CASRSNDKGDGYTF.

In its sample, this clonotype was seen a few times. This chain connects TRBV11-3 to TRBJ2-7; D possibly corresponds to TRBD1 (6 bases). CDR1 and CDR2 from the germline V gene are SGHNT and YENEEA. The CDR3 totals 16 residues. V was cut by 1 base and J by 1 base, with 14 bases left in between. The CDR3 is CASSLGPVDRSYEQYF. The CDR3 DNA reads TGTGCCAGCAGCTTAGGCCCCGTCGACAGGTCCTACGAGCAGTACTTC.